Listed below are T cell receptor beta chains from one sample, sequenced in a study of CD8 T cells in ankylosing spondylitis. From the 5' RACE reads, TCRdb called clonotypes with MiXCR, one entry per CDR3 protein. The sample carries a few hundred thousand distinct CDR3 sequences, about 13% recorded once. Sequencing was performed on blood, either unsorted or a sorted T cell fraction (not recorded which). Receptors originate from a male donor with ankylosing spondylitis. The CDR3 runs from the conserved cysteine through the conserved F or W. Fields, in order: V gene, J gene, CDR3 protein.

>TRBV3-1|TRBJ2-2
CASSPRTSRELFF
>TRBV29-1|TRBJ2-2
CSVGTTGELFF
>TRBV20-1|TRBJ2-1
CSARRNEGGNEQFF
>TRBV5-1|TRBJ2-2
CASSLARRDTGELFF
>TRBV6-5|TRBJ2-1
CASSYSPTSGGSSYNEQFF
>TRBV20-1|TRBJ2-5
CSARDRRGGGTQYF
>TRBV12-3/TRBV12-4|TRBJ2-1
CASTDIGTSSYNEQFF
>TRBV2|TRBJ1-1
CASQTYAEAFF
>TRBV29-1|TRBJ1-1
CSVAQGTNTEAFF
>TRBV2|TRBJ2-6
CASTQQDGANVLTF
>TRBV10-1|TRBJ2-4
CASSELSGGAKNIQYF
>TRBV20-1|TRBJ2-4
CSALRGSKNIQYF
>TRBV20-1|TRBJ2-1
CSARGLAGDNEQFF
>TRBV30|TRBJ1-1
CAWSVRGGVTEAFF
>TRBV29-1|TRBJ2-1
CSPTGFSYNEQFF
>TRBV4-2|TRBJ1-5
CASSQGVRGSQPQHF
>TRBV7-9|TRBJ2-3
CASPVNNF
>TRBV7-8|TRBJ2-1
CASSLFPTGTRDNEQFF
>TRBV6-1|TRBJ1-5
CASSGIGGDRNQPQHF
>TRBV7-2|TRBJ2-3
CASSLRGTGLSTDTQYF
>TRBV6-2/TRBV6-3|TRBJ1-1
CASSYGAGNTEAFF
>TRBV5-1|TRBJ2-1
CASSLASSGGYNEQFF
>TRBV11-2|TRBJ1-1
CASSLGTGPTGGTEAFF
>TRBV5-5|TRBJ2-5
CASSLSDGETQYF
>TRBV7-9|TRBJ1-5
CASSLGRDRGQPQHF
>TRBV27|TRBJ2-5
CASSLYDGPGETQYF
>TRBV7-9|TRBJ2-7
CASSLGAGVGSYEQYF
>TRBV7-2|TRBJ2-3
CASGTGVGTDTQYF
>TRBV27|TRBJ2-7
CASSLPGRAFYEQYF
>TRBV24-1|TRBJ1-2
CATSRGRGYGYTF
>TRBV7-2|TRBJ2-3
CASSLDGGRTDTQYF
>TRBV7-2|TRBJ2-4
CASSLSPGAKNIQYF
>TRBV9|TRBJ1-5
CASSVSGSNDQPQHF
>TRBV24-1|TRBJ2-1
CATSDLRRGQGATSYNEQFF
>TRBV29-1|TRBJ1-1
CSVEDLRQARSVF
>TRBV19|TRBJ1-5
CASSIDRGQPQHF
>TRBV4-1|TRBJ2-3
CASSQEGLAGATDTQYF
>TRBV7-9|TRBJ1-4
CASSVWRRVGSEKLFF
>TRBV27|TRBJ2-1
CASSSGQGTYNEQFF
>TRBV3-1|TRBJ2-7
CASSQTGGLTYEQYF
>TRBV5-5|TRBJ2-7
CASSAGLAVISYF
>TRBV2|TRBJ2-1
CASRLLAGSSYNEQFF
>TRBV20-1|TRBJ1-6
CSARVSSVINSPLHF
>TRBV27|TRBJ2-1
CASTSLDGDYNEQFF
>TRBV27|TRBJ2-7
CASSSLGPPSSYEQYF
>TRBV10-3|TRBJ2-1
CAISAGGPREQFF
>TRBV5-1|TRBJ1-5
CASSPGQGFNQPQHF
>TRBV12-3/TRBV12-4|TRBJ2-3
CASSFAQTSGAGTQYF
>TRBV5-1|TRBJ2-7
CASSPGLAGDYEQYF
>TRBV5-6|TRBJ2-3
CASSAQTSGSTDTQYF
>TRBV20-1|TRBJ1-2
CSASRTGEIYGYTF
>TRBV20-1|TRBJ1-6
CSVRRENSPLHF
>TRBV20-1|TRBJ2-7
CSASPQGSGHSEQYF
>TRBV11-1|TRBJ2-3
CASSSTGATQYF
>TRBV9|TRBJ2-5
CASSVGMGQETQYF
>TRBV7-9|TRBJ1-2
CASSLVVPDYGYTF